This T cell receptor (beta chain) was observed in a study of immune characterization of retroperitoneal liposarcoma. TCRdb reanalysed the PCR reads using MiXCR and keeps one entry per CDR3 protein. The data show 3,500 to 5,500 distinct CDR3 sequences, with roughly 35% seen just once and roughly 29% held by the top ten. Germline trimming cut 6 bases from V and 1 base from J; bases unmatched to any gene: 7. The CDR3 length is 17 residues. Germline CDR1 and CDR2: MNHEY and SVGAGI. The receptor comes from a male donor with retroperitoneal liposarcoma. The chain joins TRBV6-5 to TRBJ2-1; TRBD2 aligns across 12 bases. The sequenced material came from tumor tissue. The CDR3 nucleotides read TGTGCCAGCAGCACACTAGCGGGGGGTTCATCCTACAATGAGCAGTTCTTC. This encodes CASSTLAGGSSYNEQFF.